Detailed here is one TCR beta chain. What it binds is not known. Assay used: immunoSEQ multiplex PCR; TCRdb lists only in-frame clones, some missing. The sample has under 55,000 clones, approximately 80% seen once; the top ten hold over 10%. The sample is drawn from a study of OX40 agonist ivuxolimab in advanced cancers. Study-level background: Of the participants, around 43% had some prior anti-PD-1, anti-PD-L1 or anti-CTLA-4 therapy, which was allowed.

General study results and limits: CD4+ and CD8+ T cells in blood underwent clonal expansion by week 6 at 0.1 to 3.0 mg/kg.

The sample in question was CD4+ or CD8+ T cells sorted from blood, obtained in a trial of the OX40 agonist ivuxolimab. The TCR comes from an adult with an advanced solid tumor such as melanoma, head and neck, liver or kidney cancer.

CDR3 protein: CASSLPGFNTGELFF. DNA for the CDR3: TGTGCCAGCAGCTTGCCGGGATTCAACACCGGGGAGCTGTTTTTT. This rearrangement joins TRBV5-4 to TRBJ2-2; tentative D call: TRBD2 (5 bases). CDR1 and CDR2 (germline): SGHNT, YYREEE (reference sequence). V lost 1 base to trimming and J lost 2 bases, with 9 bases between them. This CDR3 region has 15 residues.